The subject of this entry is one TCR beta chain. Its cognate antigen is unknown. Treatment: roughly 18 received Ad26.COV2.S at low or high dose, single or two shots; several received placebo; per-sample allocation not given. Sampling was done on day 63 after the first vaccine or placebo injection. The entry originates in a study of Ad26.COV2.S vaccination and SARS-CoV-2 variants. Whole-study results and caveats: Breadth measured for non-spike TCRs was similar across vaccine and placebo recipients.

Produced via immunoSEQ multiplex PCR; TCRdb's table is partial and in-frame only. In the table there are roughly 380,000 clones, roughly 84% of which are singletons. The material was peripheral blood, obtained in a trial of Ad26.COV2.S vaccine versus placebo. The sequence was obtained from a person aged 18-60 years who received the Ad26.COV2.S COVID-19 vaccine or a placebo.

The CDR3 DNA reads TGTGCCAGCAGCCAAGTGTTTCACGGAGATCAGCCCCAGCATTTT. It is translated as CASSQVFHGDQPQHF. This sequence joins TRBV3-1 (or the pseudogene TRBV3-2) and TRBJ1-5; D call uncertain. Deletions cut 1 base from V and 5 bases from J, with 12 bases between. CDR3 length equals 15 residues. Germline V gene lookup returns CDR1 LGHDT and CDR2 YNNKEL (reference sequence).